This TCR beta chain was found in a study of blood T cell repertoires in COVID-19. Study-level information: Collection of acute and convalescent COVID-19 samples took place in the United States, Italy and Spain.

Looked up from germline, CDR1 is SSHAT and CDR2 is FNYEAQ (reference sequence). The CDR3 consists of 17 residues. About this clone: At one end the junction does not follow the germline gene, possibly because of a read error.

Source study methods: Reference gene primer amplification gave estimated nucleated cell counts. The assay was immunoSEQ multiplex PCR, and TCRdb's table has in-frame clones only and misses some. V and J calls and clone size are given by that table; D and trimming were obtained from the DNA. This table holds 250,000 to 350,000 clones, approximately 88% found once. The source of this sequence is a woman aged 45-65 years with active or convalescent COVID-19. V and J are TRBV7-7 and TRBJ1-1; D may be TRBD1 (5 bases). Sequenced material: peripheral blood. DNA for the CDR3: TGTGCTAGCAGCTTCCCCACTCCCCTCGGGGGGAACACTGAAGCTTTCTTT. It is translated as CASSFPTPLGGNTEAFF.